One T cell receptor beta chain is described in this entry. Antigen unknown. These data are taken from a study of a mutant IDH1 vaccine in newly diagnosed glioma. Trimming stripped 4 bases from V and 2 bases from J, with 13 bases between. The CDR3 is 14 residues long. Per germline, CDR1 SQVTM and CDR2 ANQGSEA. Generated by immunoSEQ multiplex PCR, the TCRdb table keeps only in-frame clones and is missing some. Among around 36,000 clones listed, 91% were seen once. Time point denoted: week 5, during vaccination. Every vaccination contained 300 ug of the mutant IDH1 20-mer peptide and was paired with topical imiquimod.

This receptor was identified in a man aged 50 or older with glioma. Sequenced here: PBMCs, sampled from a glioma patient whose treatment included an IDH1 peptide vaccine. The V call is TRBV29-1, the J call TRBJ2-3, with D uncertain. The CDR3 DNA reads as TGCAGCGTTGGAAGGGCCTTTAACACAGATACGCAGTATTTT. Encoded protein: CSVGRAFNTDTQYF.